The next 5 T cell receptor beta chains were all read from a single sample in a study of spatial heterogeneity in lung cancer. Specified time point: sample taken at primary tumor resection. Sequencing covered unsorted whole RNA taken from tumor, nontumor lung or frozen PBMC. MiXCR, run by TCRdb on the 5' RACE reads, gives a single entry per CDR3 protein. This table has approximately 21,000 distinct CDR3 sequences, about 3% appearing once. This sample comprised PBMCs, obtained at surgery. Source of these receptors: a female donor with early-stage non-small cell lung cancer.

This clonotype was seen at least ten times. The rearrangement joins TRBV6-1 to TRBJ1-3; possible D gene TRBD1, 6 bases. This CDR3 region has 18 residues. Trimming removed 1 base from V and 1 base from J, with 17 bases in between. Germline V gives CDR1 MNHNS, CDR2 SASEGT. The CDR3 DNA sequence: TGTGCCAGCAGTGAAGTGGGCAGAGGGGGGACATCTGGAAACACCATATATTTT. Its protein is CASSEVGRGGTSGNTIYF.

The chain combines TRBV7-9 with TRBJ2-7, with TRBD2 as a possible D gene (6 bases). CDR3 length equals 13 residues. Per germline, CDR1 SEHNR and CDR2 FQNEAQ (reference sequence). V lost 7 bases to trimming and J lost 4 bases, with 14 bases between them. The CDR3 loop reads CASKNGSRYEQYF. CDR3 DNA: TGTGCCAGCAAAAACGGGAGTAGGTACGAGCAGTACTTC.

This clonotype has ten or more counts. This chain uses TRBV20-1 with TRBJ1-1; D not certain. The V gene lost 1 base and the J gene lost 0 bases, with 12 bases spanning the gap. Germline values: CDR1 DFQATT, CDR2 SNEGSKA (reference sequence). The length of the CDR3 is 15 residues. CDR3 sequence: CSARVPGRLNTEAFF. The DNA for the CDR3 is TGCAGTGCTAGAGTTCCTGGGAGACTGAACACTGAAGCTTTCTTT.

This clonotype was observed many times. The chain uses TRBV20-1 and TRBJ1-6, with 8 bases identical to TRBD1. The V and J ends lost 1 base and 10 bases, in that order; junction bases with no gene match: 6. The CDR3 spans 14 residues. The germline V gene encodes CDR1 DFQATT and CDR2 SNEGSKA (reference sequence). The DNA of the CDR3 is TGCAGTGCTAGAGGACAGGGGCTGGACTCACCCCTCCACTTT. This gives the protein CSARGQGLDSPLHF.

There are many counts of this clonotype. In DNA, the CDR3 is TGTGCCAGTAGTATCATGGCTAGCGGGGGCTCCTACAATGAGCAGTTCTTC. The encoded protein is CASSIMASGGSYNEQFF. The chain uses TRBV19 and TRBJ2-1; 10 positions match TRBD2. Per germline, CDR1 LNHDA and CDR2 SQIVND (reference sequence). The CDR3 loop spans 17 amino acids. V was clipped by 3 bases and J by 0 bases; unmatched bases: 5.